This T cell receptor beta chain was identified in a study of tumor-infiltrating lymphocytes in primary liver carcinoma. About the research overall: About 3.65 to 8 million productive TCRbeta reads were obtained from the samples, with similar numbers across tissue types.

At least ten counts were recorded for this clonotype. Its matching antigen is unknown. V lost 6 bases and J lost 5, with 14 bases in between. The CDR3 consists of 13 residues. Germline CDR1 is SQVTM and CDR2 is ANQGSEA. Study outcomes and limitations: Blood's top-250-clone fraction was significantly lower than that of tumors (p = 0.039).

Bulk tissue was left unsorted, and RNA and DNA were co-extracted from about 21-30 mg of it. Surgical resection was the treatment these patients received for primary liver carcinoma. Every tumor sample had over 85% viable tumor cells. A primer matching the constant region was used to make TCR beta cDNA from approximately 500 ng of total RNA. For TCR beta, libraries were produced by three nested multiplex PCR rounds using slightly modified ARM-PCR. Both of the initial two PCR rounds ran for roughly 11 cycles and employed TRBV1-TRBV30 forward primers alongside a C-beta reverse primer. TCRdb analysed the multiplex PCR reads with MiXCR anew, one entry per CDR3 protein. The profile covers about 120,000 distinct CDR3 sequences, with about 59% appearing a single time and approximately 9.9% taken by the ten largest.

The specimen was liver tumor tissue from sampling region 1. Subset denoted: tumor region T1, superior pole. The J gene is TRBJ1-5, the V gene TRBV29-1, with D perhaps TRBD1 (5 bases). The sequence was collected from a woman aged 55 to 70 with primary liver carcinoma and hepatitis B virus infection. CDR3 amino acids: CSVGQRRDQPQHF. CDR3 nucleotide sequence: TGCAGCGTGGGTCAGCGCAGGGATCAGCCCCAGCATTTT.